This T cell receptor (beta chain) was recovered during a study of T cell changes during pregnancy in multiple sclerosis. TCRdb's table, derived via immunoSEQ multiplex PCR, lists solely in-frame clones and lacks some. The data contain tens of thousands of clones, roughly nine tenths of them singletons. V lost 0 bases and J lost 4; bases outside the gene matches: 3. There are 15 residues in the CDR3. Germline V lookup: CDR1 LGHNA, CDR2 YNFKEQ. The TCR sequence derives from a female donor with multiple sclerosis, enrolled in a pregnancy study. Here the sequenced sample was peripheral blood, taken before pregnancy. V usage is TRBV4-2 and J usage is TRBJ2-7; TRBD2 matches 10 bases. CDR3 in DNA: TGTGCCAGCAGCCAAGACCTAGCGGGGGTTTACGAGCAGTACTTC. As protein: CASSQDLAGVYEQYF.